This entry describes one T cell receptor beta chain. Its antigen is currently not known. Base quality data are lacking; no much larger clone is found one base away. The CDR3 goes from the cysteine to the phenylalanine over 15 residues. The retained sequence is limited to the CDR3, 45 bases, with the frame set at the first base. CDR1 and CDR2, per the germline V gene, are SGHTA and FQGNSA. V has 9 bases trimmed and J has 0 bases trimmed; junction bases matching no gene number 8. Library preparation was by the immunoSEQ multiplex PCR assay. In the source study's methods: During preprocessing, nonproductive sequences were removed, along with CDR3s that did not begin with C, did not end with F or W, or were shorter than 7 amino acids. Antigen-specific clonotypes were called with the MANAFEST web app, based on expansion relative to reference and other culture wells. A clone counted as positive if significantly expanded in 2 of 3 replicate wells versus the reference culture at FDR below 0.05. A further requirement for positive clones was significant expansion compared with all other tandem wells, along with an odds ratio above 5. CDR3 homology was measured as pairwise Levenshtein distance, computed with the stringdist R package after trimming three terminal residues from each end. Sourced from immuneACCESS, this table was stored by TCRdb with only in-frame sequences that have V and J called. A share of the clones is absent; for the studies checked, an unresolved V gene accounts for under half, and the remainder has no known explanation. That table is the source of V, J and clone size, and D and trimming were worked out from the DNA. This sample comprises about 16,000 clones, around 78% of them detected only once. 15% to 18% of the sample is in the top ten clones.

These data come from a study of CD4 T cells in relation to SARS-CoV-2 and coronaviruses (dated by TCRdb to the early 2020s). Background on the whole study: In the ViraFEST assay, PBMCs were cultured with antigen for about 11 days, after which TCR beta CDR3s were sequenced to identify clonal expansions specific to the antigen. An HIV-1 Nef peptide pool or a no-peptide culture served as the negative reference condition. Patient-derived lymphoblastoid cell lines were used to map the HLA restriction of shared crossreactive spike epitopes. At the level of individual TCR clonotypes, the study measured memory CD4+ T cell crossreactivity between SARS-CoV-2 spike protein and common cold coronavirus spike proteins. The Adaptive Biotechnologies TCR-sequencing kit was used to sequence samples from three pre-COVID donors and the naive versus memory experiments, while other data came from Illumina-based sequencing. A different, Illumina-based TCR-beta assay was used to sequence expansion assays from other donors in the study. Overall results and qualifications from the work: Crossreactive clones showed significantly weaker SARS-CoV-2-driven expansion than monoreactive clones, consistent with antigenic imprinting. No donor contributed both pre-pandemic and post-infection samples, which limited tracing the source of pre-existing responses. Small numbers of patients and of tested TCRs limited the study. About 65% of donors had memory CD4+ clonotypes that crossrecognized SARS-CoV-2 and at least one common cold coronavirus spike. Since the crossreactivity analysis centred on spike protein, crossreactivity against other viral proteins was not assessed.

CD4+ T cells from unexposed donors were collected before the COVID-19 pandemic (2011-2018). Following 10 days of culture, the EasySep CD4+ T cell isolation kit was used to isolate CD4+ T cells. As cell numbers permitted, CD4+ T cells from unexposed donors were tested for reactivity to SARS-CoV-2 S and N and to four common cold coronavirus spike pools. Each well held more than 1.5 million PBMCs cultured in IMDM containing about 5% human AB serum and roughly 9.3 IU/ml IL-2. Half of the culture medium was replaced with fresh IL-2-containing medium on days 3 and 7. Each peptide culture condition was generally run in triplicate replicate wells. Leukapheresis product for the unexposed donors was purchased commercially. PBMCs were isolated from leukapheresis product or whole blood by Ficoll-Paque PLUS gradient centrifugation. The PBMCs went either fresh into the expansion assay or into cryopreservation at -140 degrees C. The QIAamp Micro DNA Kit was used to extract genomic DNA from the CD4+ T cells.

The clonotype comes from a human donor in good health. The rearrangement joined TRBV7-2 to TRBJ1-5, and 7 junctional nucleotides match TRBD1. Sequencing input: CD4+ T cells from PBMCs, cultured in vitro. Here the CDR3 is given as CASTEGARSNQPQHF. The DNA is as follows: TGTGCCAGTACGGAGGGGGCCCGTAGCAATCAGCCCCAGCATTTT.